Presented here are 4 T cell receptor beta chains from one specimen sequenced in a study of vaccination effects on CD4 cells after COVID-19. Antigen specificity for these receptors is unknown. Sequencing was preceded by expansion of antigen-specific CD4+ T cells with viral peptide pools in the ViraFEST assay. Researchers isolated CD4+ T cells once less than 13 days of culture had elapsed. Recipients of the vaccine had no prior SARS-CoV-2 infection and negative nucleocapsid antibodies. TCRdb's copy holds only in-frame clones and misses some; the assay was immunoSEQ multiplex PCR. The sample includes about 55,000 clones, roughly two thirds of them seen just once. The sample here was CD4+ T cells from PBMCs cultured with SARS-CoV-2 spike peptides, taken before COVID-19 vaccination. Every receptor here comes from a human donor who received a COVID-19 vaccine.

This chain joins TRBV5-4 and TRBJ1-1; 7 bases align to TRBD1. V lost 7 bases to trimming and J lost 0 bases; unmatched junction nucleotides: 9. Germline CDR1 and CDR2: SGHNT and YYREEE (reference sequence). The CDR3 extends over 15 amino acids. This CDR3 reads CASQLTGKVNTEAFF. CDR3 bases: TGTGCCAGCCAGTTGACAGGGAAGGTGAACACTGAAGCTTTCTTT.

This clone occurred once. The chain uses TRBV7-9 and TRBJ1-1; possibly TRBD1 for D (5 bases). Per the germline V gene, CDR1 is SEHNR and CDR2 is FQNEAQ (reference sequence). V lost 5 bases and J 1 base, leaving 17 bases between the germline ends. The CDR3 has 16 amino acids. The CDR3 spells CASSPVPRGENTEAFF. Here the CDR3 DNA reads TGTGCCAGCAGCCCCGTGCCCCGGGGGGAGAACACTGAAGCTTTCTTT.

The genes are TRBV18 and TRBJ1-1; 7 positions agree with TRBD1. CDR1 and CDR2 from the germline V gene are KGHSH and LQKENI. Trimming took 7 bases from V and 1 from J; bases not matched to a gene: 3. This CDR3 contains 13 residues. DNA of the CDR3: TGTGCCAGCTTGGGACAGCAGAACACTGAAGCTTTCTTT. Translation: CASLGQQNTEAFF.

The chain uses TRBV4-2 and TRBJ2-7; tentative D call: TRBD2 (6 bases). This CDR3 has 16 residues. V was pared by 0 bases and J by 3 bases, with 15 bases between. CDR1 and CDR2 (germline): LGHNA, YNFKEQ. CDR3 protein: CASSQDPLAGFYEQYF. The CDR3 nucleotides read TGTGCCAGCAGCCAAGACCCACTGGCGGGGTTCTACGAGCAGTACTTC.